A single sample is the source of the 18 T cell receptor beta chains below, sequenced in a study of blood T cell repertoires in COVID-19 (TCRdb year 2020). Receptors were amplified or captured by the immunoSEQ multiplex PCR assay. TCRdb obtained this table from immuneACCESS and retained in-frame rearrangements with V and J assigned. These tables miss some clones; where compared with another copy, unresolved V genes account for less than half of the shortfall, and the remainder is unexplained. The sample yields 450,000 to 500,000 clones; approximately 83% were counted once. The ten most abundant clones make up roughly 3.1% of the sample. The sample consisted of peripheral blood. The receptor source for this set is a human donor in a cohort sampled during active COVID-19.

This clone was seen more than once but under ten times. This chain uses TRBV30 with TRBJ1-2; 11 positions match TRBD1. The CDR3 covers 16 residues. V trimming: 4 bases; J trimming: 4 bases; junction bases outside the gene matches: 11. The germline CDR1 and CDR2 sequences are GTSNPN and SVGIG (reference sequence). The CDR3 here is CAWTRTGGAPAYGYTF. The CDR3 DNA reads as TGTGCCTGGACTAGGACAGGGGGCGCCCCGGCCTATGGCTACACCTTC.

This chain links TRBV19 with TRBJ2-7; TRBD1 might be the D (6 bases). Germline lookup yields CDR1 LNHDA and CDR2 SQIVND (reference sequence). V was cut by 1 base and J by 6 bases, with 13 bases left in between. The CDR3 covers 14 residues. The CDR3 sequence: CASSIGDRSGEQYF. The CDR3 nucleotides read TGTGCCAGTAGTATAGGCGACAGGTCGGGCGAGCAGTACTTC.

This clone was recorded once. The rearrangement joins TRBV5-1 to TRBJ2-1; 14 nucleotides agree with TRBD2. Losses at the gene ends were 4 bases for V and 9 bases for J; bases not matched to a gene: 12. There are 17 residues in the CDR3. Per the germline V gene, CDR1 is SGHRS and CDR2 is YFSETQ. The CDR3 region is CASSAGTSGRKGVEQFF. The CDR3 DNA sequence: TGCGCCAGCAGCGCCGGGACTAGCGGGAGAAAGGGGGTTGAGCAGTTCTTC.

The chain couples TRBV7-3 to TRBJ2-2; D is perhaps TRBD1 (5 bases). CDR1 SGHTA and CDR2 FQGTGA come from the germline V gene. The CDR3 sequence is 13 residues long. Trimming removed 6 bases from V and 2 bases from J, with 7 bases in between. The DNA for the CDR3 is TGTGCCAGCAGGGACATCAACACCGGGGAGCTGTTTTTT. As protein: CASRDINTGELFF.

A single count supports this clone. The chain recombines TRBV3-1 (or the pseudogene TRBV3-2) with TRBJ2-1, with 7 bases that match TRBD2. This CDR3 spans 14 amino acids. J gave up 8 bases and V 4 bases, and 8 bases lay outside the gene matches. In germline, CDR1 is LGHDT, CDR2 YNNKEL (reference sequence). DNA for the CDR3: TGTGCCAGCAGCCCCACGGGGGGAATTGATGAGCAGTTCTTC. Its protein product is CASSPTGGIDEQFF.

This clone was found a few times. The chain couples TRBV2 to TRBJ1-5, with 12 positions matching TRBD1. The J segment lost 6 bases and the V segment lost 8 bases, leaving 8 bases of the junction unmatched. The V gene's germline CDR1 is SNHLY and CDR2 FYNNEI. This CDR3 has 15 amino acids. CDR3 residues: CASGRDRGQGQPQHF. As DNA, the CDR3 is TGTGCCAGCGGGAGGGACAGGGGGCAAGGTCAGCCCCAGCATTTT.

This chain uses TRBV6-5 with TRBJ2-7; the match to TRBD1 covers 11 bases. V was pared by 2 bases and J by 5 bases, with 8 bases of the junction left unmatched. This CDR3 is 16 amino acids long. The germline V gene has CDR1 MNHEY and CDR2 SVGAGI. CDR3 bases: TGTGCCAGCAGTTACGCTTGGGACAGGGGGACGCACGAGCAGTACTTC. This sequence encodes CASSYAWDRGTHEQYF.

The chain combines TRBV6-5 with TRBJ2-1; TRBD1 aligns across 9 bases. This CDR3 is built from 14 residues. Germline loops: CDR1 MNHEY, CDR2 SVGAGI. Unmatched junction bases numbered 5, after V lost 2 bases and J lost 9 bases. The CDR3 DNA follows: TGTGCCAGCAGTTACGGGACAGGGTGGAGTGAGCAGTTCTTC. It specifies CASSYGTGWSEQFF.

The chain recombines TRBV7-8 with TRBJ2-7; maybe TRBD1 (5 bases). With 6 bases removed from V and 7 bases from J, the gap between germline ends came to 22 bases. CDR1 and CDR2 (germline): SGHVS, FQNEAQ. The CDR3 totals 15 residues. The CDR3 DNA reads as TGTGCCAGCAGGTCAGAGGCCCAGCAGGGAAGGGAGCAGTACTTC. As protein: CASRSEAQQGREQYF.

The CDR3: CASSSRQGVGTQYF. The CDR3 nucleotides read TGTGCCAGCAGCTCTCGACAGGGTGTAGGGACCCAGTACTTC. The J gene is TRBJ2-5, the V gene TRBV11-2; 7 bases map to TRBD1. The trim removed 4 bases at V and 7 bases at J, leaving 9 bases unmatched. The CDR3 has 14 amino acids. Germline values: CDR1 SGHAT, CDR2 FQNNGV.

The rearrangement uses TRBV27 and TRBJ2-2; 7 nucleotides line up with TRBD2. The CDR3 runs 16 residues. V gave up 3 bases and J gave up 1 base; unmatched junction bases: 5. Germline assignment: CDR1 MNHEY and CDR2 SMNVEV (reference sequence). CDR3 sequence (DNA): TGTGCCAGCAGTTTGAGGCGGGAGCGGAACACCGGGGAGCTGTTTTTT. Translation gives CASSLRRERNTGELFF.

CDR3 protein: CASSYSGTGSTDTQYF. CDR3 DNA: TGTGCCAGCAGTTACTCCGGGACAGGGTCCACAGATACGCAGTATTTT. The J gene is TRBJ2-3, the V gene TRBV11-3; 9 bases match TRBD1. J was trimmed by 2 bases and V by 6 bases; bases with no gene match: 9. This CDR3 has 16 amino acids. CDR1 is SGHNT, CDR2 YENEEA, per germline.

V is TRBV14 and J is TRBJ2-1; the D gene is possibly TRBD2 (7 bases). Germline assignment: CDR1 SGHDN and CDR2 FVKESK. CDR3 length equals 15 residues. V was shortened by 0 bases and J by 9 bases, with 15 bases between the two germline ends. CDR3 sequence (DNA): TGTGCCAGCAGCCAAGAAAGGGGGAGGGCGGCTGAGCAGTTCTTC. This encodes CASSQERGRAAEQFF.

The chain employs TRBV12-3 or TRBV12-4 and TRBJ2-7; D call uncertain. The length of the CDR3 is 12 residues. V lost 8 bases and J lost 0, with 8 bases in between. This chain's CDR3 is CASSRLSYEQYF. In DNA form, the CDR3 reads TGTGCCAGCTCGCGGCTCTCCTACGAGCAGTACTTC.

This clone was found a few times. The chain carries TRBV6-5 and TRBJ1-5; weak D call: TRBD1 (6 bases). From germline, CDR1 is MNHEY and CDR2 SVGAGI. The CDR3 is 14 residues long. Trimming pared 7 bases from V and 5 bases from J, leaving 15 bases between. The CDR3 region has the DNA TGTGCCAGCACCGGACCCAGGGGTGATCAGCCCCAGCATTTT. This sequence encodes CASTGPRGDQPQHF.

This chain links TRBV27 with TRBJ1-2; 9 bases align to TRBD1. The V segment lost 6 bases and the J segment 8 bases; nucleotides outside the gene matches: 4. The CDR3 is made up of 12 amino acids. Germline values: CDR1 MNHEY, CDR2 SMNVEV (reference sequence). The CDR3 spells CASRGDREGYTF. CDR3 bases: TGTGCCAGCAGGGGGGACAGGGAAGGCTACACCTTC.

The CDR3, as DNA: TGTGCCAGCAGCGAAGCTACTAGGGACGAGCAGTACTTC. Amino acids: CASSEATRDEQYF. The rearrangement uses TRBV5-4 and TRBJ2-7; D is perhaps TRBD2 (5 bases). Germline V CDR1 and CDR2: SGHNT, YYREEE (reference sequence). V was trimmed by 4 bases and J by 5 bases, leaving 13 bases between them. This CDR3 has 13 residues.

CDR3 nucleotide sequence: TGTGCCAGCAGCTTCGGTGCCTGGGGCGACATTCAGTACTTC. It is translated as CASSFGAWGDIQYF. This rearrangement joins TRBV5-8 to TRBJ2-4, with a tentative D call TRBD1 (5 bases). The germline CDR1 and CDR2 sequences are SGHTS and YDEGEE. Between the trimmed V and J ends, which lost 2 bases and 8 bases, there was a span of 14 bases. The CDR3 is made up of 14 amino acids.